The T cell receptor beta chain under discussion was sequenced for a study of cytomegalovirus exposure and HLA in healthy donors. General study points: TCR beta chains numbering some 160 were designated cytomegalovirus-associated.

Notes on this clone: Its specificity is not known.

Clones were sequenced by immunoSEQ multiplex PCR, and TCRdb holds only the in-frame ones, with some missing. The sample has about 110,000 clones, around 90% seen once. The origin of this receptor is a woman aged 18-29 years in good health and CMV-seropositive. Sequenced input: PBMCs.

The CDR3 DNA is TGTGCCAGCAGTTATGGGGCAAACACCGGGGAGCTGTTTTTT. It specifies CASSYGANTGELFF. This chain connects TRBV6-5 to TRBJ2-2; D may be TRBD1 (5 bases). Trimming removed 3 bases at V and 2 bases at J, with 7 bases between. There are 14 residues in the CDR3. Germline CDR1 is MNHEY and CDR2 is SVGAGI.